There are many counts of the clone carrying this T cell receptor beta chain. Its antigen is not identified. Unique molecular identifiers were incorporated during preparation of the TCRbeta library. TCRdb re-called the PCR reads through MiXCR, storing one row per CDR3 protein. The sample carries about 100,000 distinct CDR3 sequences, 5.5% to 6.5% recorded once. This sample is part of a study of T-cell reconstitution after alpha-beta-depleted transplantation in children. Study results and caveats: Newly produced T cells mostly provided counts and TCRbeta diversity after one year, as hyperexpanded clones declined. The origin of alpha-beta T cells about two months after transplant was reportedly several hundred expanded graft clones. The origin of high day-60 TCRbeta diversity in some patients lay in surviving recipient T cells and thymic progenitors.

The CDR3 sequence is 14 residues long. The ends were cut back, 1 base at V and 4 bases at J, with 13 bases in the middle. Germline loops: CDR1 DFQATT, CDR2 SNEGSKA (reference sequence). The V gene is TRBV20-1, the J gene TRBJ1-2; D unclear. Sequenced material: PBMCs, mostly from graft donor cells, taken 360 days after TCRalphabeta/CD19-depleted stem cell transplant. This TCR was recovered from a male patient between 2 and 9 years old who had a stem cell transplant for acute lymphoblastic leukemia, so the T cells may come from the graft donor. The CDR3 reads CSARVRVSFYGYTF. The CDR3 DNA reads as TGCAGTGCTAGAGTAAGAGTATCCTTCTATGGCTACACCTTC.